In this sample, the clone carrying this TCR beta chain turned up a few times. Its antigen is not identified. This sample was taken from a study of beta chain features in type 1 diabetes. Findings of the study overall: In patients and controls equally, PCR might favor templates that are shorter.

Researchers reported sorting CD4+ naive, central memory, regulatory and stem cell-like memory cells via CD45RO/CCR7/CD25/CD127/CD95/CD27. Expressed TCRB transcripts got sequenced, as all isolated RNA was reverse transcribed. Each sample of naive, central memory or regulatory T cells had, on average, about 3.5 million reads. Method: immunoSEQ multiplex PCR; TCRdb's copy keeps in-frame clones and lacks some. The profile shows 680,000 or so clones, less than 20% of them singletons. V lost 2 bases and J 6 bases, leaving 23 bases between the germline ends. The germline CDR1 and CDR2 sequences are MNHEY and SMNVEV (reference sequence). The CDR3 spans 18 residues.

Material: naive CD4+ T cells from blood. This TCR was recovered from a man between 18 and 29 years old in good health. The chain recombines TRBV27 with TRBJ2-4; D is ambiguous. DNA of the CDR3: TGTGCCAGCAGTTTAGAGGCAGGAATAGGAGCGTATGGAAACATTCAGTACTTC. This translates into CASSLEAGIGAYGNIQYF.